This T cell receptor beta chain comes out of a study of metastatic and nonmetastatic thyroid tumors. Overall study: A comparison of repertoires was made across blood and tumor or nodule tissue from malignant and benign thyroid patients.

As originally analysed: Clinicopathological groups supplied CDR3 differences that were used to build a distant-metastasis classifier for papillary thyroid cancer. MiXCR re-clonotyped the PCR reads for TCRdb. The V and J calls and clone size come from TCRdb's table, not from the authors' own analysis. The data contain over 10,000 clones, around a third of them singletons. The CDR3 contains 15 residues. Germline CDR1 is SGHDN and CDR2 is FVKESK. No treatment had been given to any patient before thyroid surgery. This clone has just a few counts. Its target is not known. The germline gene is not matched at one end of the junction; a read error may be the cause. Study results and caveats: The study reportedly found significantly higher TCR beta diversity in malignant thyroid tumors than benign nodules, in blood and tumor.

The origin of this receptor is a male donor with papillary thyroid cancer or a benign thyroid nodule (not recorded which). Some clones in this sample may be carry-over from other donors' samples. The specimen sequenced was tumor tissue. The gene calls are TRBV14 and TRBJ1-2, with TRBD1 matching over 7 bases. The CDR3 sequence: CVSGQVAGQSYGYIF. In DNA form, the CDR3 reads TGTGTCAGCGGCCAAGTTGCGGGACAGAGCTATGGCTACATCTTC.